The rows below give T cell receptor beta chains drawn from one sample of a study of cytomegalovirus exposure and HLA in healthy donors. Using immunoSEQ multiplex PCR, the repertoire was profiled, and TCRdb retains in-frame clones only, with some absent. The table records about 140,000 clones, around 79% of them present only once. The sequenced sample consisted of PBMCs. Receptors originate from a woman aged 45-65 years in good health and CMV-seropositive. The CDR3 runs from the conserved cysteine through the conserved F or W. The order of the fields is V gene, clone size, J gene, D gene, CDR3 protein, CDR3 DNA. The D gene is left open where the match is weak. Some rows have no size entry. The others give once, few or many, or a class for an expanded clone.

TRBV6-1	few	TRBJ1-1	TRBD1	CASSSDRAEVTEAFF	TGTGCCAGCAGTTCGGACAGGGCCGAGGTCACTGAAGCTTTCTTT
TRBV5-1	NA	TRBJ2-2	TRBD1	CASGSGTGSNTGELFF	TGCGCCAGCGGGTCTGGGACAGGGTCGAACACCGGGGAGCTGTTTTTT
TRBV4-2	NA	TRBJ2-5	TRBD2	CASSSSGGKETQYF	TGTGCCAGCAGTTCTAGCGGGGGGAAAGAGACCCAGTACTTC
TRBV7-2	NA	TRBJ1-2	NA	CASSLRVKRDYGYTF	TGTGCCAGCAGCTTACGGGTAAAACGGGACTATGGCTACACCTTC
TRBV18	once	TRBJ1-1	NA	CASSPGRVTEAFF	TGTGCCAGCTCACCGGGCAGGGTCACTGAAGCTTTCTTT
TRBV7-3	NA	TRBJ1-3	TRBD1	CASSLNPGGVGNTIYF	TGTGCCAGCAGCTTAAATCCAGGGGGAGTAGGAAACACCATATATTTT
TRBV7-9	NA	TRBJ2-7	NA	CASSPGPGLLDSYEQYF	TGTGCCAGCAGCCCTGGTCCGGGACTCCTCGACTCCTACGAGCAGTACTTC
TRBV7-6	NA	TRBJ2-2	TRBD2	CASSPMTSANTGELFF	TGTGCCAGCAGCCCAATGACTAGCGCGAACACCGGGGAGCTGTTTTTT
TRBV6-5	NA	TRBJ1-6	NA	CASTLRQNNSPLHF	TGTGCCAGCACCCTCCGACAGAATAATTCACCCCTCCACTTT
TRBV25-1	NA	TRBJ2-1	NA	CASSLLTAEQFF	TGTGCCAGCAGCCTCCTTACAGCAGAGCAGTTCTTC
TRBV12-5	NA	TRBJ2-1	TRBD1	CASAQRVDRGLYNEQFF	TGTGCTAGTGCCCAAAGGGTGGACAGGGGGCTGTACAATGAGCAGTTCTTC
TRBV18	NA	TRBJ2-1	TRBD1	CASSPRTGSSYNEQFF	TGTGCCAGCTCACCACGGACAGGGAGCTCCTACAATGAGCAGTTCTTC
TRBV7-2	NA	TRBJ2-6	NA	CASSLAGRGSLGSGANVLTF	TGTGCCAGCAGCTTAGCTGGCAGGGGATCTTTAGGCTCTGGGGCCAACGTCCTGACTTTC
TRBV29-1	NA	TRBJ2-3	TRBD2	CSVGLAVGDTQYF	TGCAGCGTGGGACTAGCGGTAGGAGATACGCAGTATTTT
TRBV7-9	NA	TRBJ1-4	TRBD1	CASIDRGGSNEKLFF	TGTGCCAGCATCGACAGGGGAGGGTCTAATGAAAAACTGTTTTTT